This TCR beta chain came from a study of blood T cells in healthy people across ages. A sample-barcoded 5' primer and a J-beta primer mix were used in a second PCR of roughly 6 to 11 cycles. TCRdb re-called the 5' RACE reads through MiXCR, storing one row per CDR3 protein. The sample holds 750,000 to 850,000 distinct CDR3 sequences, around a quarter seen once. This CDR3 has 15 residues. The germline gives CDR1 SEHNR, CDR2 FQNEAQ (reference sequence). V lost 4 bases, J lost 3 bases, and 15 bases lay in between. These data are also associated with another study on T cells of mothers and their children. According to that study: Microchimeric T cell clones that persisted were not detected.

This receptor was obtained from a boy aged 5-17 years in good health. The V call is TRBV7-9, the J call TRBJ2-5; D possibly corresponds to TRBD2 (6 bases). Sequenced: blood. This chain's CDR3 is CASSSPRLVEETQYF. The DNA for the CDR3 is TGTGCCAGCAGCTCCCCGAGACTAGTGGAAGAGACCCAGTACTTC.